The sequence of this T cell receptor beta chain was determined in a study of shared clonotypes between healthy human individuals. TCRdb's copy holds only in-frame clones and misses some; the assay was immunoSEQ multiplex PCR. Of 900,000 to 1,200,000 clones listed, about 80% were seen once; the top ten hold 0.5% to 0.65%. About this clone itself: Its antigen is still unknown.

Study findings and constraints: Sequencing of the sorted subsets was shown by rarefaction to be incomplete despite large depth.

Per the germline V gene, CDR1 is MGHRA and CDR2 is YSYEKL. This CDR3 comprises 18 residues. V gave up 3 bases and J gave up 1 base; unmatched junction bases: 9. This sequence originates from a man between 18 and 29 years old in good health. Some clones in this sample may be carry-over from other donors' samples. Sequenced sample: memory CD4+ T cells from PBMCs. Noted subset: CD45RA-negative fraction. V usage is TRBV4-1 and J usage is TRBJ2-2; 9 bases match TRBD2. The CDR3 sequence is CASSHPRGAGGNTGELFF. The DNA for the CDR3 is TGCGCCAGCAGCCATCCCCGGGGAGCGGGGGGGAACACCGGGGAGCTGTTTTTT.